This is a list of T cell receptor beta chains from one sample in a study of Ad26.COV2.S vaccination and SARS-CoV-2 variants. Sequencing used immunoSEQ multiplex PCR; TCRdb keeps in-frame clones, though not all of them. The sample lists some 340,000 clones, 70% to 90% occurring once. The sequencing used peripheral blood, collected in a trial of Ad26.COV2.S vaccine versus placebo. These receptors were obtained from a person aged 18 to 59 who received the Ad26.COV2.S COVID-19 vaccine or a placebo. Both conserved end residues are trimmed from each CDR3. Fields, in order: V gene, CDR3 length, CDR3 protein.

>TRBV6-1|13
ASSEPGQGNTEAF
>TRBV10-3|9
ATWTDNEQF
>TRBV29-1|11
SVDRDSKRGYT
>TRBV6-1|15
ASSGGLAGAHTDTQY
>TRBV3-1/TRBV3-2|13
ASSQPGQLIYEQY
>TRBV28|13
ASSLYRTGVYEQY
>TRBV15|14
ATSTPLAGGGDTQY
>TRBV15|13
ATSREVGAYGEQF
>TRBV19|13
ASSIDGRPGGEAF
>TRBV27|14
ASSSHPGQDPYGYT
>TRBV27|12
ASSWTGRSYEQY
>TRBV7-6|13
ASSRTSGGPYEQY
>TRBV9|12
ASSTGRPNSPLH
>TRBV7-9|10
ASSPIGAGYT
>TRBV7-6|11
ASSANADSEAF
>TRBV9|10
ASSARLGELF
>TRBV24-1|9
ATSRGHGYT
>TRBV28|15
AGRSTAGGTHNSPLH
>TRBV27|13
ASSLIGQGDEKLF
>TRBV9|15
ASSVGMSGGAIYEQF
>TRBV27|11
ASRAHTGDEQY
>TRBV3-1/TRBV3-2|11
ASSSPYTDTQY
>TRBV6-5|13
ASRPDRGLNSPLH
>TRBV10-3|11
AISERGDYGYT
>TRBV4-2|14
ASRERQGASGQPQH
>TRBV11-2|13
ASSLGPRLGGELF
>TRBV5-1|11
ASSLVGDYGYT
>TRBV5-1|15
ASSLPNRVSGANVLT
>TRBV7-8|12
ASSRDTISYEQY
>TRBV3-1/TRBV3-2|13
ASSQDRGQIYGYT
>TRBV5-1|14
ASSLEVGRGIYGYT
>TRBV5-4|13
ASSLVGGANYGYT
>TRBV5-1|12
ASSLQEGYNEQF
>TRBV18|11
ASSPERKAEAF
>TRBV7-9|13
ASSLGAGAGEKLF
>TRBV21-1|17
ASSKKWVPSGGAIKTQY
>TRBV6-4|13
ASSDGDRERNTIY
>TRBV2|11
ASRGDRIYEQY
>TRBV21-1|11
ASTDRENTEAF
>TRBV12-5|13
ASAFSGSSYNEQF
>TRBV7-9|11
ASSFIGNTEAF
>TRBV28|11
AILQGMNTEAF
>TRBV5-1|12
ASSPRTEPLEQY
>TRBV28|15
ASSPGDSGFSGEKLF
>TRBV15|13
ATSRGGAVSDTQY
>TRBV18|14
ASSSNVGAVAGELF
>TRBV7-2|11
ASSLRSDTEAF
>TRBV12-3/TRBV12-4|11
ASSFDGFYGYT
>TRBV7-3|12
ASSLSGRDGELF
>TRBV2|13
ASSDLGYLHQPQH
>TRBV12-3/TRBV12-4|10
ASSSGIETQY
>TRBV10-2|14
ASTPAEGLLINIQY
>TRBV7-9|12
ASSLAAGTYGYT